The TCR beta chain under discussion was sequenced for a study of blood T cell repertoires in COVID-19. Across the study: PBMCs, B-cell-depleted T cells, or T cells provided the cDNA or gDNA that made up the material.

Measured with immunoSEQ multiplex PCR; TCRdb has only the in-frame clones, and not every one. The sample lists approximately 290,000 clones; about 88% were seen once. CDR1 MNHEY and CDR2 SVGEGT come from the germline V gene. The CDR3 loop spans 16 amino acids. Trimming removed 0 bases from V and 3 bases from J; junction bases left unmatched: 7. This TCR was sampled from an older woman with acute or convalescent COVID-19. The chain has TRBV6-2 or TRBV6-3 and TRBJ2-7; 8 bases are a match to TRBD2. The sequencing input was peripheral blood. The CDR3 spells CASSYSMASGYYEQYF. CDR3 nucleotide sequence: TGTGCCAGCAGTTACTCGATGGCTAGCGGGTACTACGAGCAGTACTTC.